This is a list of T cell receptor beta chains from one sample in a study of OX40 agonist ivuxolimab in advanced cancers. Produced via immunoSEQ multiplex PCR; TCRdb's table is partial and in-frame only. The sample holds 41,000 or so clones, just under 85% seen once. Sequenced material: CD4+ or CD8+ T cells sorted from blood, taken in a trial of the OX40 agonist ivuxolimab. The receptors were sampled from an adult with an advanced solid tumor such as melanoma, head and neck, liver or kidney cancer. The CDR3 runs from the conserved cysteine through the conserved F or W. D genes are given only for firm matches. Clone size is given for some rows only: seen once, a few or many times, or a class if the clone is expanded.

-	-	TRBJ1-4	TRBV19	TGTGCCAGTAGTCCATGGGGGAGCACTAATGAAAAACTGTTTTTT	CASSPWGSTNEKLFF
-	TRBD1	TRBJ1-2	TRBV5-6	TGTGCCAGCAGCTCCTACGACAGGGATCGGGCCTATGGCTACACCTTC	CASSSYDRDRAYGYTF
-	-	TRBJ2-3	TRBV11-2	TGTGCCAGCAGCTTCACCGAGGGCGCAGATACGCAGTATTTT	CASSFTEGADTQYF
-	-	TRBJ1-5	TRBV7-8	TGTGCCAGCAGCCCCTACCTTAATCAGCCCCAGCATTTT	CASSPYLNQPQHF
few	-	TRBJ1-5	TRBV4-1	TGCGCCAGCAGCCAAGACGGACAACCCAATCAGCCCCAGCATTTT	CASSQDGQPNQPQHF
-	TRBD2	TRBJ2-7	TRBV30	TGTGCCTGGAGTGTAGGAGGGGGACTAGCGGGCTACGAGCAGTACTTC	CAWSVGGGLAGYEQYF
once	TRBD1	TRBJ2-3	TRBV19	TGTGCCAGTAGTATGTCCGGGACAGGGGGCACAGATACGCAGTATTTT	CASSMSGTGGTDTQYF
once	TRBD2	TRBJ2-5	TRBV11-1	TGTGCCAGCAGCTTAGGCCCCACTAGCGGGACCCAGTACTTC	CASSLGPTSGTQYF
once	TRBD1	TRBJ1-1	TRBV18	TGTGCCAGCTCACTGGGACAGGGTAGGGACACTGAAGCTTTCTTT	CASSLGQGRDTEAFF
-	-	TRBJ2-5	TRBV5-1	TGCGCCAGCAGCTTCTCGGTAGCGGCGAACCAAGAGACCCAGTACTTC	CASSFSVAANQETQYF
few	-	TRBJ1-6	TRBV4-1	TGCGCCAGCAGCCACATACGGGGAGACGGACATTCACCCCTCCACTTT	CASSHIRGDGHSPLHF
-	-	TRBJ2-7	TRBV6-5	TGTGCCAGCAGTTACACTACCGTCGGCCCCCCTGTCGAGCAGTACTTC	CASSYTTVGPPVEQYF
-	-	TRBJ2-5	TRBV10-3	TGTGCCATCAGTGTAAACAGGGAGGGGGAGACCCAGTACTTC	CAISVNREGETQYF
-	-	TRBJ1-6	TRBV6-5	TGTGCCAGCAGGGCCGCCGGAGGGAATTCACCCCTCCACTTT	CASRAAGGNSPLHF
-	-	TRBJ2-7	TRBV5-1	TGCGCCAGCAGCCCAATATCGGACCTCCCCAAAGGGCGCGAGCAGTACTTC	CASSPISDLPKGREQYF
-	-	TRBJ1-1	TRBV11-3	TGTGCCAGCAGCTTCAGGGAGGGCGCTGAAGCTTTCTTT	CASSFREGAEAFF
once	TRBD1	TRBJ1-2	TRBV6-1	TGTGCCAGCAGTTTGACAGGGCACTATGGCTACACCTTC	CASSLTGHYGYTF
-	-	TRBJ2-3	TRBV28	TGTGCCAGCAGTTCACTTCTGGATACGCAGTATTTT	CASSSLLDTQYF
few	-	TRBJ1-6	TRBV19	TGTGCCAGTACCGACTCTGACAGGAATAATTCACCCCTCCACTTT	CASTDSDRNNSPLHF
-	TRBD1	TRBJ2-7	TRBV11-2	TGTGCCAGCAGCTACCGGGACAGGAGCTCCTACGAGCAGTACTTC	CASSYRDRSSYEQYF
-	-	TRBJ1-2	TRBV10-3	TGTGCCATCAGTGAGTCGAGTCGGAGCTCCTCAGGGGGCTACACCTTC	CAISESSRSSSGGYTF
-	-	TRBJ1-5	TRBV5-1	TGCGCCAGCAGCTTGGAGGGTTATAGCAATCAGCCCCAGCATTTT	CASSLEGYSNQPQHF
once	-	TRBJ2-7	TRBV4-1	TGCGCCAGCAGCCAAGCGGCTAGCAGGTACGAGCAGTACTTC	CASSQAASRYEQYF
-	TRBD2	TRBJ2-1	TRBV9	TGTGCCAGCAGCGAGGGGACTAGCGGGGGGAATGAGCAGTTCTTC	CASSEGTSGGNEQFF
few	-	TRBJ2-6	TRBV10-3	TGTGCCATCAGTCCGCTAACCTGTCAAAGTCGGGCCAACGTCCTGACTTTC	CAISPLTCQSRANVLTF
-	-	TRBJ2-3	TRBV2	TGTGCCAGCAGTGGGAACGGGTGGGCAGATACGCAGTATTTT	CASSGNGWADTQYF
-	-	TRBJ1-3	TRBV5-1	TGCGCCAGCAGCGAAACAGGGTCTGGAAACACCATATATTTT	CASSETGSGNTIYF
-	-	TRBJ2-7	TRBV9	TGTGCCAGCAGCGTAAATTGGGCGGGCTCCTACGAGCAGTACTTC	CASSVNWAGSYEQYF
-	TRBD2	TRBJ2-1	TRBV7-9	TGTGCCAGCAGCTTAACTAGCGGGGTCAATGAGCAGTTCTTC	CASSLTSGVNEQFF
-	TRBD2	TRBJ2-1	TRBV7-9	TGTGCCAGCAGCTCCTTCGGACTAGCGGGACGTTACAATGAGCAGTTCTTC	CASSSFGLAGRYNEQFF
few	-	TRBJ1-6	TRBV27	TGTGCCAGCAGTTTTCGATCACCCCTCCACTTT	CASSFRSPLHF
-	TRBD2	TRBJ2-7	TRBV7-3	TGTGCCAGCAGCTTACAGCGGGGAGGTTACTACGAGCAGTACTTC	CASSLQRGGYYEQYF
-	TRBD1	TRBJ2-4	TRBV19	TGTGCCAGTAGAAATATAGGGGACAGGTCGGCGGCCAAAAACATTCAGTACTTC	CASRNIGDRSAAKNIQYF
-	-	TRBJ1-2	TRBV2	TGTGCCAGCAGTGACCAGAACTATGGCTACACCTTC	CASSDQNYGYTF
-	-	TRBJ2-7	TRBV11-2	TGTGCCAGCAGCTTAGCCAGGGAGGTCTACGAGCAGTACTTC	CASSLAREVYEQYF
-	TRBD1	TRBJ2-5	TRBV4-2	TGTGCCAGCAGCCATGACAGGGATTCGGAGACCCAGTACTTC	CASSHDRDSETQYF
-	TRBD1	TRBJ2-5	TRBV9	TGTGCCAGCAGCGTAGCTAACTCGGACAGGGGGATATACTTC	CASSVANSDRGIYF
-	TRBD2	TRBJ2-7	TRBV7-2	TGTGCCAGCAGTGAAGATGGCGGGGGTGGCAACGAGCAGTACTTC	CASSEDGGGGNEQYF
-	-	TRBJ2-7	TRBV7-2	TGTGCCAGCAGCTTATTAGGGCCTGGTTACGAGCAGTACTTC	CASSLLGPGYEQYF
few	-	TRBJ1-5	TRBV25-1	TGTGCCAGCAGTGGCAGGTATAGCAATCAGCCCCAGCATTTT	CASSGRYSNQPQHF
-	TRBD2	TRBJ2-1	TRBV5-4	TGTGCCAGCAGCTTGGGGCTAGCGGATCCTACCAATGAGCAGTTCTTC	CASSLGLADPTNEQFF
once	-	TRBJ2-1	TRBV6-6	TGTGCCAGCAGTTACGATCGCCAGGAGCAGTTCTTC	CASSYDRQEQFF
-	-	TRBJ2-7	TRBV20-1	TGCAGTGCTGTTAGCGGCTACGAGCAGTACTTC	CSAVSGYEQYF
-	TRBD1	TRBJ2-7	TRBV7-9	TGTGCCAGCATCATATCCGGGACAGTTTCCAACGAGCAGTACTTC	CASIISGTVSNEQYF
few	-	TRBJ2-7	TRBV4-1	TGCGCCAGCAGCCCGGTTTTGAGACTAGGGGAAGTTTGGGAGCAGTACTTC	CASSPVLRLGEVWEQYF
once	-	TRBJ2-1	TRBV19	TGTGCCAGTAGTATCAGTGTTAGTGAGCAGTTCTTC	CASSISVSEQFF
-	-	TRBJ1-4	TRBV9	TGTGCCAGCAGCGTCCTACCGGACATGGTTGGGGAAAAACTGTTTTTT	CASSVLPDMVGEKLFF
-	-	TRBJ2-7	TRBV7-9	TGTGCCAGCAGCCAAACACTTGGGGTTTACGAGCAGTACTTC	CASSQTLGVYEQYF
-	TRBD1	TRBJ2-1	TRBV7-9	TGTGCCAGCAGAACCGGGACAGGGGAGTGGAATGAGCAGTTCTTC	CASRTGTGEWNEQFF
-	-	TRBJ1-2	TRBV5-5	TGTGCCAGCAGCCCCCGGACAGAACCCTCCTATGGCTACACCTTC	CASSPRTEPSYGYTF
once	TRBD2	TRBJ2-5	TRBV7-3	TGTGCCAGCAGCCCTGCTCGGGGACTAGCGAGGGAGACCCAGTACTTC	CASSPARGLARETQYF